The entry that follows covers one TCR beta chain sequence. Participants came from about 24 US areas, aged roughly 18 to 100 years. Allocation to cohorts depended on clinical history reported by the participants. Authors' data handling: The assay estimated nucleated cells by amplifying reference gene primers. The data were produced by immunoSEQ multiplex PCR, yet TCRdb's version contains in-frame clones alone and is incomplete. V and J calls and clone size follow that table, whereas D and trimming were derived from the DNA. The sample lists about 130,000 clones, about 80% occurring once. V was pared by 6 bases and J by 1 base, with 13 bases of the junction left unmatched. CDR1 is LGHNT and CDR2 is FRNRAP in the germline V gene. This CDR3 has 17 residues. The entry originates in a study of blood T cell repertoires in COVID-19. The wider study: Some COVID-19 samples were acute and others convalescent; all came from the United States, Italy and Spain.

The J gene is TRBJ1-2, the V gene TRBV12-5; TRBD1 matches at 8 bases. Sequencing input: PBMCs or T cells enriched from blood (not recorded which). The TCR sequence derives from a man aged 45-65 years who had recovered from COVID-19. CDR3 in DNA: TGTGCTAGTGGGCAAGGGACAGGAGTTGAATTTAACTATGGCTACACCTTC. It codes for CASGQGTGVEFNYGYTF.